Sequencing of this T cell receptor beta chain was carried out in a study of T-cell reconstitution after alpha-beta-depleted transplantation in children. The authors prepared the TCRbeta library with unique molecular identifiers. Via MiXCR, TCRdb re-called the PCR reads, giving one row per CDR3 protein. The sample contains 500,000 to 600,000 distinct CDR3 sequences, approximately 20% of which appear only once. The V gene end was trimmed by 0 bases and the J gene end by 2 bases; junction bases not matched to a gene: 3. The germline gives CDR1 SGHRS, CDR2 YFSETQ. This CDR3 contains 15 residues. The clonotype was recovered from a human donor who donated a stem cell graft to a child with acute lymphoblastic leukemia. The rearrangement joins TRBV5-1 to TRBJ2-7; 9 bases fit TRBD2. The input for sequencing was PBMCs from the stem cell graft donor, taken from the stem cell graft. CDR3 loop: CASSLEAGGTYEQYF. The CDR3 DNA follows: TGCGCCAGCAGCTTGGAAGCGGGAGGAACCTACGAGCAGTACTTC. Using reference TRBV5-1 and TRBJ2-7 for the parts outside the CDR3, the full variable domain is KAGVTQTPRYLIKTRGQQVTLSCSPISGHRSVSWYQQTPGQGLQFLFEYFSETQRNKGNFPGRFSGRQFSNSRSEMNVSTLELGDSALYLCASSLEAGGTYEQYFGPGTRLTVT.